These 29 T cell receptor beta chains originate from one sample sequenced in a study of shared clonotypes between healthy human individuals. The assay was immunoSEQ multiplex PCR, and TCRdb's table has in-frame clones only and misses some. Seen here are hundreds of thousands of clones, 85% to 95% observed once, and the top ten hold approximately 0.11%. Naivety among CD8 cells was defined by CD45RO negativity and positive CCR7 selection, thereby excluding terminally differentiated effector memory CD45RA+ cells. Input material: naive CD8+ T cells sorted from blood. Receptor source: a woman in her twenties or thirties in good health.

This clone was counted a single time. The chain carries TRBV19 and TRBJ2-7, with D tentatively TRBD1 (5 bases). V lost 11 bases and J lost 6, with 26 bases in between. From germline, CDR1 is LNHDA and CDR2 SQIVND (reference sequence). The CDR3 extends over 15 amino acids. In DNA form, the CDR3 reads TGTGCCTGTTCCCCCCGCGCGGAGACAGTGCTCGAGCAGTACTTC. Amino acid sequence: CACSPRAETVLEQYF.

The chain recombines TRBV7-9 with TRBJ1-1; 8 bases fit TRBD1. The CDR3 contains 16 residues. Germline values: CDR1 SEHNR, CDR2 FQNEAQ (reference sequence). V shed 4 bases, J shed 0 bases, and the junction held 7 bases outside the gene matches. CDR3 DNA: TGTGCCAGCAGCTCTGGACAGGGAAAAATGAACACTGAAGCTTTCTTT. Encoded protein: CASSSGQGKMNTEAFF.

This sequence joins TRBV27 and TRBJ2-1; TRBD2 matches 13 bases. Germline V CDR1 and CDR2: MNHEY, SMNVEV (reference sequence). The CDR3 covers 14 residues. Trimming took 5 bases from V and 11 from J; bases not matched to a gene: 6. The CDR3 nucleotides read TGTGCCAGCAGTAAAGGACTAGCGGGAGTAAAGCAGTTCTTC. Encoded protein: CASSKGLAGVKQFF.

The table lists this clone with a count of one. The genes are TRBV6-1 and TRBJ1-2; D not resolved. V lost 3 bases, J lost 0 bases, and 8 bases lay in between. This CDR3 comprises 14 residues. The V gene's germline CDR1 is MNHNS and CDR2 SASEGT. The CDR3 protein is CASSDWKANYGYTF. CDR3 coding DNA: TGTGCCAGCAGTGATTGGAAGGCTAACTATGGCTACACCTTC.

This clone was seen only once. V is TRBV4-1 and J is TRBJ2-5; 9 nucleotides line up with TRBD2. The DNA end is a closer match to TRBJ2-7, so the J assignment may be wrong. The CDR3 contains 17 residues. Germline values: CDR1 MGHRA, CDR2 YSYEKL. The CDR3 DNA reads as TGCGCCAGCAGCCAAGATGCTAGCGGGGACGCCTCCTACGAGCAGTACTTC. It codes for CASSQDASGDASYEQYF.

The chain couples TRBV27 to TRBJ1-1; weak D call: TRBD1 (5 bases). This CDR3 comprises 14 residues. V lost 8 bases and J 1 base, leaving 14 bases between the germline ends. Per germline, CDR1 MNHEY and CDR2 SMNVEV (reference sequence). The CDR3 nucleotides are TGTGCCAGCGGGGGGGGTGTAGGGAACACTGAAGCTTTCTTT. Encoded protein: CASGGGVGNTEAFF.

V gene TRBV4-2 combines with J gene TRBJ1-5; 8 bases are a match to TRBD1. V lost 1 base and J lost 6; bases outside the gene matches: 5. CDR3 length: 15 amino acids. From germline, CDR1 is LGHNA and CDR2 YNFKEQ. CDR3 DNA: TGTGCCAGCAGCCAAGGACAGGGGAACAGTCAGCCCCAGCATTTT. Translation gives CASSQGQGNSQPQHF.

This chain connects TRBV7-8 to TRBJ2-2, with a possible D match to TRBD1 (6 bases). V lost 5 bases and J lost 4, with 17 bases in between. Germline values: CDR1 SGHVS, CDR2 FQNEAQ. The CDR3 sequence is 16 residues long. For the CDR3, the DNA is TGTGCCAGCAGCCTCAAAACCGGGACACCCACCGGGGAGCTGTTTTTT. This encodes CASSLKTGTPTGELFF.

This chain connects TRBV7-9 to TRBJ1-1, with D hard to call. Trimming stripped 6 bases from V and 1 base from J, with 6 bases between. Germline CDR1 reads SEHNR; CDR2 reads FQNEAQ (reference sequence). CDR3 length: 12 residues. The CDR3 DNA reads TGTGCCAGCAGGTTACCGAACACTGAAGCTTTCTTT. Translated, it gives CASRLPNTEAFF.

V is TRBV28 and J is TRBJ2-1; the match to TRBD2 covers 9 bases. CDR1 is MDHEN and CDR2 is SYDVKM in the germline V gene. The V gene end was trimmed by 9 bases and the J gene end by 5 bases; junction bases not matched to a gene: 8. This CDR3 spans 14 amino acids. The CDR3 reads CASDSGSSNNEQFF. CDR3 in DNA: TGTGCCAGTGATAGCGGGAGTTCCAACAATGAGCAGTTCTTC.

V is TRBV19 and J is TRBJ1-2; the D is unclear. Germline CDR1 is LNHDA and CDR2 is SQIVND (reference sequence). CDR3 size: 13 residues. The V gene lost 5 bases and the J gene lost 4 bases, with 11 bases spanning the gap. The CDR3 protein is CASSDGIGYGYTF. The DNA of the CDR3 is TGTGCCAGTAGTGATGGGATTGGCTATGGCTACACCTTC.

The J gene is TRBJ2-2, the V gene TRBV28, with D unclear. This CDR3 has 11 amino acids. V was pared by 10 bases and J by 2 bases, with 5 bases between. Germline-derived CDR1 and CDR2 are MDHEN and SYDVKM. The CDR3 here is CATFNTGELFF. The CDR3 nucleotides are TGTGCCACTTTCAACACCGGGGAGCTGTTTTTT.

The chain is built from TRBV27 and TRBJ2-6, with D tentatively TRBD1 (5 bases). CDR1 and CDR2 (germline): MNHEY, SMNVEV (reference sequence). Trimming stripped 8 bases from V and 5 bases from J, with 16 bases between. The CDR3 runs 15 residues. The CDR3 sequence: CASAQGSARANVLTF. In DNA form, the CDR3 reads TGTGCCAGCGCGCAGGGTTCCGCAAGGGCCAACGTCCTGACTTTC.

This chain links TRBV30 with TRBJ1-2; maybe TRBD1 (5 bases). Germline V gene lookup returns CDR1 GTSNPN and CDR2 SVGIG (reference sequence). This CDR3 has 14 amino acids. V lost 5 bases, J lost 8 bases, and 21 bases lay in between. The CDR3 DNA reads as TGTGCCTGGTCCCCTACCGGGACCCGGAGGGGCTACACCTTC. Protein product: CAWSPTGTRRGYTF.

V is TRBV7-6 and J is TRBJ2-1, with D perhaps matching TRBD2 (6 bases). V was cut by 3 bases and J by 7 bases, with 13 bases left in between. The CDR3 contains 14 residues. Germline V gene lookup returns CDR1 SGHVS and CDR2 FNYEAQ. The chain's CDR3 is CASSFGGPSNEQFF. The CDR3 DNA follows: TGTGCCAGCAGCTTTGGAGGGCCCTCGAATGAGCAGTTCTTC.

The rearrangement links TRBV27 to TRBJ2-1; TRBD1 aligns across 9 bases. The germline CDR1 and CDR2 sequences are MNHEY and SMNVEV (reference sequence). J lost 3 bases, V lost 4 bases, and 13 bases had no gene match. The CDR3 loop spans 18 amino acids. CDR3 sequence reads: CASSSHITRGQGYNEQFF. DNA of the CDR3: TGTGCCAGCAGTTCGCACATAACCCGGGGACAGGGCTACAATGAGCAGTTCTTC.

J is TRBJ1-1 and V is TRBV11-2, with TRBD1 as a possible D gene (5 bases). The CDR3 spans 16 residues. V gave up 4 bases and J gave up 1 base, with 16 bases separating them. Per the germline V gene, CDR1 is SGHAT and CDR2 is FQNNGV. The DNA for the CDR3 is TGTGCCAGCAGCTCCGCGAGGGGCCCGGCGAACACTGAAGCTTTCTTT. Translating it yields CASSSARGPANTEAFF.

The V and J genes are TRBV29-1 and TRBJ2-1, with TRBD2 identical over 9 bases. Germline lookup yields CDR1 SQVTM and CDR2 ANQGSEA. The CDR3 has 16 residues. V shed 0 bases, J shed 5 bases, and the junction held 8 bases outside the gene matches. The CDR3 here is CSVEERGRELHNEQFF. The CDR3 DNA sequence: TGCAGCGTTGAAGAACGCGGGAGGGAACTCCACAATGAGCAGTTCTTC.

The chain employs TRBV28 and TRBJ2-5, with D tentatively TRBD2 (5 bases). With the DNA end fitting TRBJ2-7 better, the J assignment may be wrong. The CDR3 length is 14 residues. In germline, CDR1 is MDHEN, CDR2 SYDVKM. This CDR3 is CASSLRSLRDEQYF. The CDR3 DNA follows: TGTGCCAGCAGTTTACGGAGTTTGCGGGACGAGCAGTACTTC.

This clone was seen once. The chain carries TRBV7-9 and TRBJ2-5, with D tentatively TRBD2 (5 bases). Germline CDR1 and CDR2: SEHNR and FQNEAQ (reference sequence). V was pared by 1 base and J by 2 bases, with 11 bases between. This CDR3 is built from 15 residues. Written as DNA, the CDR3 is TGTGCCAGCAGCTTAGGGACTGATCTACAAGAGACCCAGTACTTC. It translates to CASSLGTDLQETQYF.

The chain has TRBV7-9 and TRBJ2-6; TRBD2 is a possible D gene (6 bases). This CDR3 is 17 amino acids long. Germline-derived CDR1 and CDR2 are SEHNR and FQNEAQ (reference sequence). With 2 bases removed from V and 0 bases from J, the gap between germline ends came to 11 bases. CDR3 in amino acids: CASSLRGSPSGANVLTF. In DNA, the CDR3 is TGTGCCAGCAGCTTACGGGGGTCCCCCTCTGGGGCCAACGTCCTGACTTTC.

This chain uses TRBV9 with TRBJ1-1, with a weak D call TRBD1 (5 bases). V was trimmed by 4 bases and J by 1 base, leaving 14 bases between them. The CDR3 has 15 residues. Looked up from germline, CDR1 is SGDLS and CDR2 is YYNGEE. In DNA form, the CDR3 reads TGTGCCAGCAGCCCCTCGGGGGACGGGAACACTGAAGCTTTCTTT. Protein: CASSPSGDGNTEAFF.

V is TRBV7-9 and J is TRBJ1-5; unclear D gene. Between the trimmed V and J ends, which lost 5 bases and 1 base, there was a span of 15 bases. This CDR3 has 16 residues. Germline-derived CDR1 and CDR2 are SEHNR and FQNEAQ (reference sequence). The CDR3: CASSPVDGGSNQPQHF. In DNA form, the CDR3 reads TGTGCCAGCAGCCCCGTCGACGGTGGGAGCAATCAGCCCCAGCATTTT.

V usage is TRBV19 and J usage is TRBJ2-1; D gene uncertain. The CDR3 sequence is 18 residues long. Per germline, CDR1 LNHDA and CDR2 SQIVND (reference sequence). V was pared by 0 bases and J by 0 bases, with 15 bases between. In DNA form, the CDR3 reads TGTGCCAGTAGTATAGATTTTCAAACACTGAGCTCCTACAATGAGCAGTTCTTC. Translation: CASSIDFQTLSSYNEQFF.

This rearrangement joins TRBV9 to TRBJ2-6; 7 bases align to TRBD1. The germline V gene has CDR1 SGDLS and CDR2 YYNGEE. The V and J ends lost 0 bases and 0 bases, in that order; junction bases with no gene match: 6. There are 18 residues in the CDR3. CDR3 nucleotide sequence: TGTGCCAGCAGCGTAGGGGGGACAGTTCTCTCTGGGGCCAACGTCCTGACTTTC. It yields the protein CASSVGGTVLSGANVLTF.

The rearrangement links TRBV28 to TRBJ1-6, with D maybe TRBD1 (5 bases). Germline CDR1 MDHEN, CDR2 SYDVKM. Between the trimmed V and J ends, which lost 3 bases and 7 bases, there was a span of 13 bases. The CDR3 covers 15 residues. CDR3 DNA: TGTGCCAGCAGTTTTCGGCAGGGTTCAAATTCACCCCTCCACTTT. Amino acid sequence: CASSFRQGSNSPLHF.

J is TRBJ2-3 and V is TRBV27; D might be TRBD1 (5 bases). The CDR3 has 17 amino acids. V was clipped by 2 bases and J by 4 bases, with 19 bases between them. Per germline, CDR1 MNHEY and CDR2 SMNVEV (reference sequence). The CDR3 DNA follows: TGTGCCAGCAGTTTAGGCCAGGAGACTTCCAGGGCAGATACGCAGTATTTT. Translating it yields CASSLGQETSRADTQYF.

This chain links TRBV5-1 with TRBJ2-1, with TRBD2 matching over 9 bases. The CDR3 length is 16 residues. The germline V gene has CDR1 SGHRS and CDR2 YFSETQ. V was pared by 2 bases and J by 6 bases, with 9 bases of the junction left unmatched. The chain's CDR3 is CASSFVSSGRSNEQFF. CDR3 DNA sequence: TGCGCCAGCAGCTTTGTTTCGAGCGGGAGGAGCAATGAGCAGTTCTTC.

This clone has a single count. The V call is TRBV28, the J call TRBJ1-1, with TRBD1 identical over 7 bases. The length of the CDR3 is 15 residues. From germline, CDR1 is MDHEN and CDR2 SYDVKM. V dropped 3 bases and J dropped 3; count of bases not matched to a gene: 7. Here the CDR3 reads CASSFQQGLDTEAFF. For the CDR3, the DNA is TGTGCCAGCAGTTTCCAACAGGGGCTGGACACTGAAGCTTTCTTT.